The sequence of this T cell receptor (beta chain) was determined in a study of blood T cell repertoires in COVID-19. Study information: PBMCs, B-cell-depleted T cells, or T cells provided the cDNA or gDNA that made up the material.

Assay: immunoSEQ multiplex PCR; the TCRdb copy retains only in-frame clones and omits some. This table holds some 400,000 clones, roughly 91% found once. V lost 3 bases and J 0 bases, leaving 6 bases between the germline ends. Per germline, CDR1 MDHEN and CDR2 SYDVKM. The length of the CDR3 is 14 residues. Individuals aged about 18 to 100 years were recruited from about two dozen US areas. The sequence was obtained from a woman in her twenties or thirties who had recovered from COVID-19. Sequencing was performed on PBMCs or T cells enriched from blood (not recorded which). The rearrangement joins TRBV28 to TRBJ1-3; D is uncertain. The CDR3 nucleotides read TGTGCCAGCAGTTTGCTTAGCTCTGGAAACACCATATATTTT. The encoded protein is CASSLLSSGNTIYF.